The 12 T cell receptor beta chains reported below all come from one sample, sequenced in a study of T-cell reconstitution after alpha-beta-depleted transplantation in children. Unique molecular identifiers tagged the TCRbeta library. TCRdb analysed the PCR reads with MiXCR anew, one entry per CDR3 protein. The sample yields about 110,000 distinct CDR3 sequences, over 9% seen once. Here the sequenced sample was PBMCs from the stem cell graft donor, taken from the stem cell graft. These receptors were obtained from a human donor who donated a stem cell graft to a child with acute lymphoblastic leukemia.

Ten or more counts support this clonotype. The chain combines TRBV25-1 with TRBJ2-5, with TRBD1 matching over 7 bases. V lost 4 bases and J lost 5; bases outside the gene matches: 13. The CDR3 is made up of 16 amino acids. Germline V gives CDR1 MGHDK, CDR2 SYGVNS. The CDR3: CASSAPPGQQAETQYF. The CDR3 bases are TGTGCCAGCAGTGCGCCTCCGGGACAGCAGGCGGAGACCCAGTACTTC.

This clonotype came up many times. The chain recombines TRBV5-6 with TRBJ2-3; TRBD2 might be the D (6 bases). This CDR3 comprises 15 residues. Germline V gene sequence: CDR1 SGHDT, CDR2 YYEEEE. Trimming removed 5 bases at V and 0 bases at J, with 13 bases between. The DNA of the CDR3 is TGTGCCAGCAGTTCGGACTACCGAAGCACAGATACGCAGTATTTT. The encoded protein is CASSSDYRSTDTQYF.

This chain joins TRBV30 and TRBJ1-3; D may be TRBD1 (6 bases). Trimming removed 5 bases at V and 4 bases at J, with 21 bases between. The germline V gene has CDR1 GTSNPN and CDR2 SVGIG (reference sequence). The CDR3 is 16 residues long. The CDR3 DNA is TGTGCCTGGGACCCGGGACACAGCCCCGGAGGAAACACCATATATTTT. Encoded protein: CAWDPGHSPGGNTIYF.

CDR3 residues: CASSVTSGAYEQYF. The CDR3 region has the DNA TGTGCCAGCAGCGTTACTAGCGGAGCCTACGAGCAGTACTTC. The rearrangement joins TRBV7-3 to TRBJ2-7; 8 bases map to TRBD2. The CDR3 is made up of 14 amino acids. CDR1 and CDR2 from the germline V gene are SGHTA and FQGTGA. The junction had 5 bases not matched to a gene; V was cut back by 5 bases and J by 2 bases. The full variable domain, in which reference TRBV7-3 and TRBJ2-7 provide the parts outside the CDR3, is GAGVSQTPSNKVTEKGKYVELRCDPISGHTALYWYRQSLGQGPEFLIYFQGTGAADDSGLPNDRFFAVRPEGSVSTLKIQRTERGDSAVYLCASSVTSGAYEQYFGPGTRLTVT.

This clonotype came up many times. In DNA, the CDR3 is TGTGCCACCAGCAGATTAACCGACAGGTTATATGGCTACACCTTC. It translates to CATSRLTDRLYGYTF. J is TRBJ1-2 and V is TRBV15; D is perhaps TRBD1 (6 bases). Germline V gene sequence: CDR1 LNHNV, CDR2 YYDKDF (reference sequence). V gave up 2 bases and J gave up 5 bases, with 15 bases separating them. The CDR3 has 15 residues.

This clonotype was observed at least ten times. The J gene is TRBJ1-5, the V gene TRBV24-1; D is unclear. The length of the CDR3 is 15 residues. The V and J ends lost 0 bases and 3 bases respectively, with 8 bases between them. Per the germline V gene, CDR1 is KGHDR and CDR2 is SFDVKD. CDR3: CATSDLASPNQPQHF. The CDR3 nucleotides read TGTGCCACCAGTGATTTGGCCAGCCCCAATCAGCCCCAGCATTTT.

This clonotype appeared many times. The DNA for the CDR3 is TGTGCCAGCAGTTTAGCGCAGCCCCAGCATTTT. It is translated as CASSLAQPQHF. The chain uses TRBV27 and TRBJ1-5; D call uncertain. Trimming shortened V by 2 bases and J by 7 bases, and 3 bases separated the two germline ends. Germline loops: CDR1 MNHEY, CDR2 SMNVEV (reference sequence). The CDR3 runs to 11 residues.

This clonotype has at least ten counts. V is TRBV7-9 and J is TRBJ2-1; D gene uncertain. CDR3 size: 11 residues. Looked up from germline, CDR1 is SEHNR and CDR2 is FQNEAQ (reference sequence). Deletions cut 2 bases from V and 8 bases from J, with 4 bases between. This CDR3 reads CASSLIYEQFF. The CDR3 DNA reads TGTGCCAGCAGCTTAATTTATGAGCAGTTCTTC.

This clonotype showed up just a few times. The CDR3 DNA reads TGTGCCAGCTCAACACGGGTAAAAGAAGGCTACGAGCAGTACTTC. Translated, it gives CASSTRVKEGYEQYF. The genes are TRBV18 and TRBJ2-7; D is ambiguous. V was shortened by 5 bases and J by 3 bases, with 17 bases between the two germline ends. Germline-derived CDR1 and CDR2 are KGHSH and LQKENI. CDR3 length: 15 residues.

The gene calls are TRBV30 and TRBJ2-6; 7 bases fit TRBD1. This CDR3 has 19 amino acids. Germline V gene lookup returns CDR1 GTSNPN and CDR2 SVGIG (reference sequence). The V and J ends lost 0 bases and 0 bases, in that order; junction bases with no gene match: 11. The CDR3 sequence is CAWSVTRQGAISGANVLTF. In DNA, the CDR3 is TGTGCCTGGAGTGTGACTCGACAGGGCGCTATCTCTGGGGCCAACGTCCTGACTTTC.

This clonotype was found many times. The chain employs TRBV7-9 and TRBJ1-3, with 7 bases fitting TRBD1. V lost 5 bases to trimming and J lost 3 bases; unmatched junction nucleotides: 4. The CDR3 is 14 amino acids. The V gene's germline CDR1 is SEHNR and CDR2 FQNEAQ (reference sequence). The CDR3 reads CASSPGTDGNTIYF. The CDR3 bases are TGTGCCAGCAGCCCAGGGACAGATGGAAACACCATATATTTT.

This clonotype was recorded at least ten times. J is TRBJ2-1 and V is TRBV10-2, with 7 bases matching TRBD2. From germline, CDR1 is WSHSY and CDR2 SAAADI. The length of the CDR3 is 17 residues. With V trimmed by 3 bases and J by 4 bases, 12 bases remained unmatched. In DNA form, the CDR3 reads TGCGCCAGCAGTGACACAAGCGGGGTCCTCAAGTACAATGAGCAGTTCTTC. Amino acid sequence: CASSDTSGVLKYNEQFF.